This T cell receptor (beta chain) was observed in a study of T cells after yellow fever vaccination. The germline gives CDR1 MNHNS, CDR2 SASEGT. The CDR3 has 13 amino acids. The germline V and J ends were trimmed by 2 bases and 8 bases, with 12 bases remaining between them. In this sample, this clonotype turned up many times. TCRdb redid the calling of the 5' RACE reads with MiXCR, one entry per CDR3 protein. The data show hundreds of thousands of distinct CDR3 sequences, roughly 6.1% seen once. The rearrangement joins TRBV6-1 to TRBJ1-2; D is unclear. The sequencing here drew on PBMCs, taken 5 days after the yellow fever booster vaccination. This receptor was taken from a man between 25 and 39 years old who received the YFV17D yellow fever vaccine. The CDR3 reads CASSEFPRSGYTF. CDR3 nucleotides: TGTGCCAGCAGTGAATTTCCTCGATCCGGCTACACCTTC.